This is a list of T cell receptor beta chains from one sample in a study of T-cell reconstitution after alpha-beta-depleted transplantation in children. Each CDR3 protein gets one entry after TCRdb re-called the PCR reads with MiXCR. Found here are some 220,000 distinct CDR3 sequences, under 13% of them singletons; the top ten hold 28%. The specimen was PBMCs, collected before TCRalphabeta/CD19-depleted stem cell transplant. These receptors were taken from a child less than two years old with acute myeloid leukemia, due to receive a stem cell transplant. The conserved cysteine and the conserved F or W are not part of the CDR3 here. Each record gives: CDR3 protein, J gene, V gene, clone size. Some rows mark clone size as missing; the rest say once, few, many or name a class of expanded clone.

ASSLVPENYGYT	TRBJ1-2	TRBV5-1	few
SVSDGNIQY	TRBJ2-4	TRBV29-1	many
ASSLFDHEQY	TRBJ2-7	TRBV7-8	NA
ASSDSIASGVDEQF	TRBJ2-1	TRBV6-4	many
ASSPSMTGREKLF	TRBJ1-4	TRBV5-1	few
SARGFSGANVLT	TRBJ2-6	TRBV20-1	few
ASSLDAGAASVYTQY	TRBJ2-3	TRBV11-3	many
SARGSQETQY	TRBJ2-5	TRBV20-1	many
ASSLPTGGQPQH	TRBJ1-5	TRBV12-3/TRBV12-4	many
ATCDPRGTEELF	TRBJ2-2	TRBV24-1	NA
ASNFLPGQGYYNEQF	TRBJ2-1	TRBV7-2	many
ASSELMTANYGYT	TRBJ1-2	TRBV25-1	many
ASRRSRELF	TRBJ2-2	TRBV5-1	many
ASSYISGRIQETQY	TRBJ2-5	TRBV6-2/TRBV6-3	NA
ASSSSDGGNQPQH	TRBJ1-5	TRBV28	NA
SVSTSGANVLT	TRBJ2-6	TRBV29-1	many
SARDSTGTRYNEQF	TRBJ2-1	TRBV20-1	many
ASSLVLGGGRRRNEKLF	TRBJ1-4	TRBV5-1	many
ASSQGTSVYNEQF	TRBJ2-1	TRBV14	few
ASSLARQGTNVLT	TRBJ2-6	TRBV5-1	many
ASSYTPNRASETQY	TRBJ2-5	TRBV6-2/TRBV6-3	NA
ASSQAWNTEAF	TRBJ1-1	TRBV14	many
STTGTGDEQY	TRBJ2-7	TRBV29-1	NA
ASSPATDFTDTQY	TRBJ2-3	TRBV7-9	many
SARAPQGNEQF	TRBJ2-1	TRBV20-1	many
ASSPPETYLGEQY	TRBJ2-7	TRBV18	many
ASSAPSGLAGVPQF	TRBJ2-1	TRBV6-1	few
ASSPAAISYEQY	TRBJ2-7	TRBV5-1	many
ASSQGGRAEAF	TRBJ1-1	TRBV3-1	many
ASSSGTTRGEQF	TRBJ2-1	TRBV4-1	many
ASNPWGGTEAF	TRBJ1-1	TRBV28	many
ASSLVSGSYEQY	TRBJ2-7	TRBV5-1	many
ASSSSWETQY	TRBJ2-5	TRBV28	many
ASSLISPRGTPDFGAYNEQF	TRBJ2-1	TRBV5-4	many
ASSPSGGGRTDTQY	TRBJ2-3	TRBV5-1	many
ASSQGALDTGELF	TRBJ2-2	TRBV18	NA
ASSPGTAASTDTQY	TRBJ2-3	TRBV5-1	many
ASSSSRVGSGELF	TRBJ2-2	TRBV7-2	NA
SVAGARRDTQY	TRBJ2-3	TRBV29-1	many
ATSDLKHEQY	TRBJ2-7	TRBV24-1	NA
SASEPRSYNEQF	TRBJ2-1	TRBV20-1	many
ASSLATGTRTDTQY	TRBJ2-3	TRBV5-5	many
ASSFLLAGVKEQF	TRBJ2-1	TRBV28	many
ASSTVTGRGHYGYT	TRBJ1-2	TRBV7-2	many
ASRWGGYEQY	TRBJ2-7	TRBV28	NA
SVEPGKETQY	TRBJ2-5	TRBV29-1	many
ASSRDRTNEKLF	TRBJ1-4	TRBV6-1	many
AWSVSGDSYEQY	TRBJ2-7	TRBV30	NA
ASSPTGSADTQY	TRBJ2-3	TRBV4-1	many
ASTLQGASGNTIY	TRBJ1-3	TRBV6-5	many
ASSLSGGGLQDTQY	TRBJ2-3	TRBV7-3	many
ASSQRMGGSYNEQF	TRBJ2-1	TRBV14	many
SAEKDSETGANVLT	TRBJ2-6	TRBV20-1	few